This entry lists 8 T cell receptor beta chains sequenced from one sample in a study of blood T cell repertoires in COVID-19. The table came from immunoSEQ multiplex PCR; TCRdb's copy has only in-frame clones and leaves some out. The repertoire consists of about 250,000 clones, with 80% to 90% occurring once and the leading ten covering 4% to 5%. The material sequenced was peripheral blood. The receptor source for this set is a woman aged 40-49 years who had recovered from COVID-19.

The CDR3 region has the DNA TGTGCCAGCAGCCAAGAAGGACAGGGTGGAGAAAAACTGTTTTTT. Its protein product is CASSQEGQGGEKLFF. The V call is TRBV3-1 (or the pseudogene TRBV3-2), the J call TRBJ1-4, with 8 bases fitting TRBD1. The CDR3 length is 15 residues. CDR1 is LGHDT, CDR2 YNNKEL, per germline (reference sequence). The V gene end was trimmed by 0 bases and the J gene end by 8 bases; junction bases not matched to a gene: 5.

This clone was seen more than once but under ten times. CDR3 residues: CASSEAASGGHQETQYF. The CDR3 DNA reads TGTGCCAGCAGTGAAGCGGCTAGCGGGGGACACCAAGAGACCCAGTACTTC. The chain is built from TRBV2 and TRBJ2-5; the match to TRBD2 covers 10 bases. With V trimmed by 0 bases and J by 0 bases, 4 bases remained unmatched. This CDR3 has 17 amino acids. Germline V gene lookup returns CDR1 SNHLY and CDR2 FYNNEI.

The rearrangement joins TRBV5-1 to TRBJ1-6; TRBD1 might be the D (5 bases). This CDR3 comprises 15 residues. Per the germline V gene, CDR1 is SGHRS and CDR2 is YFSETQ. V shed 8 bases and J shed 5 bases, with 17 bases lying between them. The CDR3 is CARLSLGQNNSPLHF. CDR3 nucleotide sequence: TGCGCCAGACTCTCTTTGGGGCAGAATAATTCACCCCTCCACTTT.

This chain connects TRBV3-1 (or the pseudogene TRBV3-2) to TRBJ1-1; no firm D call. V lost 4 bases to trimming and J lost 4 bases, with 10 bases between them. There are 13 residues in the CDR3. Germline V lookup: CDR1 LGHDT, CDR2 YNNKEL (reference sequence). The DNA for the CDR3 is TGTGCCAGCAGCCGAGTTTCTGGCACTGAAGCTTTCTTT. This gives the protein CASSRVSGTEAFF.

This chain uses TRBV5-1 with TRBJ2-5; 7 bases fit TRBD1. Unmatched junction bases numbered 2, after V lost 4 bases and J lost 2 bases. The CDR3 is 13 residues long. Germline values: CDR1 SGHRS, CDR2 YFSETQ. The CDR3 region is CASSPGQQETQYF. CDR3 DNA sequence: TGCGCCAGCAGCCCGGGACAGCAAGAGACCCAGTACTTC.

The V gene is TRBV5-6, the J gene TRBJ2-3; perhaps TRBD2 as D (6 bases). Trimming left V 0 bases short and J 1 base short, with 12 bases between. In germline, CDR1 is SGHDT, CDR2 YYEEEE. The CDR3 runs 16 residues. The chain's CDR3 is CASSLVSGTGTDTQYF. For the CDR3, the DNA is TGTGCCAGCAGCTTGGTTTCAGGGACTGGCACAGATACGCAGTATTTT.

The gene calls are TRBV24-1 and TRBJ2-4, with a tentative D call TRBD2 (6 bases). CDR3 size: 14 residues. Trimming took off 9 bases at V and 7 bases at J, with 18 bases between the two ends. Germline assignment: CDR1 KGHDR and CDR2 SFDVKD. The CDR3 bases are TGTGCCACCTCCGACGGGGGAAGCGGGAACATTCAGTACTTC. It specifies CATSDGGSGNIQYF.

This CDR3 is CASSLPRLAGNNEQFF. For the CDR3, the DNA is TGTGCCAGCAGCTTGCCGCGGCTAGCGGGAAACAATGAGCAGTTCTTC. The rearrangement links TRBV5-4 to TRBJ2-1; TRBD2 agrees at 9 bases. CDR3 length equals 16 residues. Germline CDR1 reads SGHNT; CDR2 reads YYREEE (reference sequence). The trim removed 1 base at V and 5 bases at J, leaving 7 bases unmatched.